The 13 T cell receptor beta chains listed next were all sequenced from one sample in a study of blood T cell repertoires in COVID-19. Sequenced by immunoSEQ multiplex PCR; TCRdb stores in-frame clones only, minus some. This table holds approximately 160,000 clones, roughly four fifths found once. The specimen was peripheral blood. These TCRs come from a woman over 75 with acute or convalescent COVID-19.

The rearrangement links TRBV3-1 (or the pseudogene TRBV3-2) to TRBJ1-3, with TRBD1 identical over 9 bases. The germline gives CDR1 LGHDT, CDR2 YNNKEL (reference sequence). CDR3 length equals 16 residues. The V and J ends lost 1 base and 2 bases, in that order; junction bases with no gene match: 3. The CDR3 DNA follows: TGTGCCAGCAGCCAAGTCTGGACAGGGGCTGGAAACACCATATATTTT. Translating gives CASSQVWTGAGNTIYF.

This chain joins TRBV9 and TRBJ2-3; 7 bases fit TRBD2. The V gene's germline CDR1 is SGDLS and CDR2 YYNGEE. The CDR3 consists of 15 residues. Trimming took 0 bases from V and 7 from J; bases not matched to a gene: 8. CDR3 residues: CASSVEVFSGNTQYF. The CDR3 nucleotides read TGTGCCAGCAGCGTAGAAGTCTTCAGCGGGAATACGCAGTATTTT.

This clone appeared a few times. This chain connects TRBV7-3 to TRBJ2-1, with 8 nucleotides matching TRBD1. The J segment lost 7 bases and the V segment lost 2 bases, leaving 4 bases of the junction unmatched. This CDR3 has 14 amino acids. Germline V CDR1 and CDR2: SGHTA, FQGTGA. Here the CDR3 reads CASSLQGATNEQFF. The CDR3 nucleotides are TGTGCCAGCAGCTTACAGGGGGCGACAAATGAGCAGTTCTTC.

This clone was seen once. In DNA, the CDR3 is TGTGCCAGCAGTCATGACAGGGACAATGAGCAGTTCTTC. As protein: CASSHDRDNEQFF. The V and J genes are TRBV2 and TRBJ2-1, with TRBD1 identical over 7 bases. This CDR3 comprises 13 residues. Germline CDR1 reads SNHLY; CDR2 reads FYNNEI. V gave up 5 bases and J gave up 5 bases; unmatched junction bases: 3.

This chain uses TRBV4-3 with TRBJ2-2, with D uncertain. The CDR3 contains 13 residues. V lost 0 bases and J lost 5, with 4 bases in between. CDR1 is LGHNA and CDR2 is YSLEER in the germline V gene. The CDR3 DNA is TGCGCCAGCAGCCAAGACAGGACCGGGGAGCTGTTTTTT. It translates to CASSQDRTGELFF.

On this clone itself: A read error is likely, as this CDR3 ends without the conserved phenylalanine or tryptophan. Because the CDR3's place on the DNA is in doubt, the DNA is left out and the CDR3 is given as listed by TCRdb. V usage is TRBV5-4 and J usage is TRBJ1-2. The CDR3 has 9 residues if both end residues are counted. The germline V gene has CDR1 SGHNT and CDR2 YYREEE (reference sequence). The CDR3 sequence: CASSYRKLL.

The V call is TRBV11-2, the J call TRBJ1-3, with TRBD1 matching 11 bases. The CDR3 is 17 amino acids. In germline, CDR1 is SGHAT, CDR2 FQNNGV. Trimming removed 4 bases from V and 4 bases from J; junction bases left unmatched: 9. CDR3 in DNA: TGTGCCAGCAGCTCGACCCGGACAGGGGGCTTCGGAAACACCATATATTTT. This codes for CASSSTRTGGFGNTIYF.

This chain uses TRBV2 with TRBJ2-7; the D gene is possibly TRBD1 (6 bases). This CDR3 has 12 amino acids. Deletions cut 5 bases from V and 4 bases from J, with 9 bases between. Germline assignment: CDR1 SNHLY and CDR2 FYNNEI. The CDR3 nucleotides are TGTGCCAGCAGTCAAGACAGGTACGAGCAGTACTTC. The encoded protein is CASSQDRYEQYF.

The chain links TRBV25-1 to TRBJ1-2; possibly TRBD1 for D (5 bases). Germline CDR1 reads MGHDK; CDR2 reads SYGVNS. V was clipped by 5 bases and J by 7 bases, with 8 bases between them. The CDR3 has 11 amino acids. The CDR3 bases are TGTGCCAGCAGTCAGGGCGTTGGCTACACCTTC. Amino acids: CASSQGVGYTF.

The CDR3, as DNA: TGTGCCAGTAGAGGGGGCGCTTTTTACAATGAGCAGTTCTTC. Its protein is CASRGGAFYNEQFF. The chain uses TRBV19 and TRBJ2-1, with TRBD1 identical over 7 bases. Germline CDR1 LNHDA, CDR2 SQIVND (reference sequence). Trimming removed 6 bases from V and 4 bases from J; junction bases left unmatched: 6. The CDR3 spans 14 residues. Variable domain in full (rest from reference TRBV19 and TRBJ2-1): DGGITQSPKYLFRKEGQNVTLSCEQNLNHDAMYWYRQDPGQGLRLIYYSQIVNDFQKGDIAEGYSVSREKKESFPLTVTSAQKNPTAFYLCASRGGAFYNEQFFGPGTRLTVL.

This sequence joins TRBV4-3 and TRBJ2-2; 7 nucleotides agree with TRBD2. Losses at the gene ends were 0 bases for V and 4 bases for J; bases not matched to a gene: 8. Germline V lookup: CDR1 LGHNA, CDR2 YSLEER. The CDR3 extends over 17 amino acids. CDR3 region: CASSQELGGGSTGELFF. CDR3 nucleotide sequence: TGCGCCAGCAGCCAAGAATTGGGCGGGGGTAGCACCGGGGAGCTGTTTTTT.

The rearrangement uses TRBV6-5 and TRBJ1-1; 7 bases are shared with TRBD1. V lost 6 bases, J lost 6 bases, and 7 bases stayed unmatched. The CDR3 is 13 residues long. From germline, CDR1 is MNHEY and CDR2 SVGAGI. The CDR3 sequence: CASSQTGRPEAFF. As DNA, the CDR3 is TGTGCCAGCAGCCAGACAGGGAGGCCTGAAGCTTTCTTT.

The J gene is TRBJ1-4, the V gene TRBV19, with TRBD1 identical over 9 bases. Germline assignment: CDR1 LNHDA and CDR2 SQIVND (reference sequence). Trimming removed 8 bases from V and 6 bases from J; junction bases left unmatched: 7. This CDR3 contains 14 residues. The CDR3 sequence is CASATGGGYEKLFF. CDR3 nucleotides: TGTGCCAGTGCCACAGGGGGCGGGTATGAAAAACTGTTTTTT. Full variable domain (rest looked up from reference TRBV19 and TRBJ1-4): DGGITQSPKYLFRKEGQNVTLSCEQNLNHDAMYWYRQDPGQGLRLIYYSQIVNDFQKGDIAEGYSVSREKKESFPLTVTSAQKNPTAFYLCASATGGGYEKLFFGSGTQLSVL.